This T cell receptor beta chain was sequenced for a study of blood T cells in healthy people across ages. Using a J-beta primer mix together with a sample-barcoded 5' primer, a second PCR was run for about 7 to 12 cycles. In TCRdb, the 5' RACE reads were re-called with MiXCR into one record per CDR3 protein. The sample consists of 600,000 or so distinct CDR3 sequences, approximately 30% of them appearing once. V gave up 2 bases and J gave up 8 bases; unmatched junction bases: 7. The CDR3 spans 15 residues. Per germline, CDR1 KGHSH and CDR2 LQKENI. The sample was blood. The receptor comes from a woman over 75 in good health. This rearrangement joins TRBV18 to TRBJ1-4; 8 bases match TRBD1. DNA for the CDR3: TGTGCCAGCTCACCAATAGGGACAGGAAGGGAAAAACTGTTTTTT. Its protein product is CASSPIGTGREKLFF. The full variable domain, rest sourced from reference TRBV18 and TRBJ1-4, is NAGVMQNPRHLVRRRGQEARLRCSPMKGHSHVYWYRQLPEEGLKFMVYLQKENIIDESGMPKERFSAEFPKEGPSILRIQQVVRGDSAAYFCASSPIGTGREKLFFGSGTQLSVL.